The 26 T cell receptor beta chains presented below share a single source sample, sequenced in a study of blood T cell repertoires in COVID-19. Data came from immunoSEQ multiplex PCR; TCRdb stores just in-frame clones and leaves some out. Here the sample spans some 270,000 clones, roughly 89% being singletons. The sequencing sample was made of peripheral blood. The receptors stem from a woman in her sixties with COVID-19, enrolled during active disease.

V usage is TRBV5-1 and J usage is TRBJ1-2; D perhaps matches TRBD1 (5 bases). Germline CDR1 is SGHRS and CDR2 is YFSETQ. The CDR3 totals 16 residues. V was clipped by 1 base and J by 4 bases, with 17 bases between them. In DNA, the CDR3 is TGCGCCAGCAGCTTGCAGGGCCCCGAGAGTGGCTATGGCTACACCTTC. It specifies CASSLQGPESGYGYTF.

The rearrangement links TRBV3-1 (or the pseudogene TRBV3-2) to TRBJ1-1; no clear D gene. Between the trimmed V and J ends, which lost 1 base and 1 base, there was a span of 13 bases. The CDR3 has 16 residues. Germline CDR1 reads LGHDT; CDR2 reads YNNKEL (reference sequence). The CDR3 DNA is TGTGCCAGCAGCCAAGTTTTTCACAGAACGAACACTGAAGCTTTCTTT. Translated, it gives CASSQVFHRTNTEAFF.

V gene TRBV4-3 combines with J gene TRBJ1-2; D not certain. This CDR3 is built from 14 residues. Germline V gene sequence: CDR1 LGHNA, CDR2 YSLEER. V was trimmed by 0 bases and J by 8 bases, leaving 13 bases between them. CDR3 nucleotides: TGCGCCAGCAGCCAAGATTTAAGTCCGGGAGGCTACACCTTC. The encoded protein is CASSQDLSPGGYTF.

The chain carries TRBV19 and TRBJ1-5; TRBD1 aligns across 7 bases. V lost 9 bases and J lost 0; bases outside the gene matches: 2. This CDR3 has 13 amino acids. Germline V gene data show CDR1 as LNHDA and CDR2 as SQIVND (reference sequence). CDR3 sequence (DNA): TGTGCCAGCCGGGACAGTAGCAATCAGCCCCAGCATTTT. It encodes CASRDSSNQPQHF.

The DNA of the CDR3 is TGCGCCAGCAGCTTGCGTCTAGGCGGGGATGAGCAGTTCTTC. Residues: CASSLRLGGDEQFF. This rearrangement joins TRBV5-1 to TRBJ2-1; the D gene is possibly TRBD2 (6 bases). The CDR3 length is 14 residues. With 1 base removed from V and 8 bases from J, the gap between germline ends came to 13 bases. Germline CDR1 SGHRS, CDR2 YFSETQ.

The genes are TRBV5-1 and TRBJ1-6, with 8 nucleotides matching TRBD1. This CDR3 is built from 16 residues. The germline V gene has CDR1 SGHRS and CDR2 YFSETQ. Trimming cost V 2 bases and J 7 bases; bases outside gene matches: 8. This CDR3 is CASSLRQGMVNSPLHF. CDR3 in DNA: TGCGCCAGCAGCTTACGACAGGGGATGGTGAATTCACCCCTCCACTTT.

The chain joins TRBV29-1 to TRBJ1-2; 8 nucleotides line up with TRBD1. This CDR3 is 12 amino acids long. Germline values: CDR1 SQVTM, CDR2 ANQGSEA. After removal of 4 bases from V and 5 bases from J, the junction contained 3 bases not matched to a gene. The CDR3 bases are TGCAGCGTTGCCCGGACAGGGTATGGCTACACCTTC. Translated: CSVARTGYGYTF.

As DNA, the CDR3 is TGTGCCAGTATTGGCCAGGGGGTCACTGAAGCTTTCTTT. Translation: CASIGQGVTEAFF. V usage is TRBV19 and J usage is TRBJ1-1; 7 bases align to TRBD1. From germline, CDR1 is LNHDA and CDR2 SQIVND (reference sequence). The CDR3 is made up of 13 amino acids. The junction had 6 bases not matched to a gene; V was cut back by 7 bases and J by 4 bases.

The chain is built from TRBV9 and TRBJ1-4, with 11 bases aligning to TRBD1. The CDR3 has 15 amino acids. Trimming removed 3 bases from V and 8 bases from J; junction bases left unmatched: 6. Germline V gene data show CDR1 as SGDLS and CDR2 as YYNGEE. Here the CDR3 DNA reads TGTGCCAGCAGCGCAGGACAGGGGGCCAGCGAAAAACTGTTTTTT. Amino acid sequence: CASSAGQGASEKLFF.

CDR3 sequence reads: CASTTGQGQAGANVLTF. The DNA of the CDR3 is TGTGCCAGCACCACCGGACAGGGACAAGCTGGGGCCAACGTCCTGACTTTC. The rearrangement joins TRBV27 to TRBJ2-6, with 8 bases identical to TRBD1. The CDR3 spans 17 residues. V gave up 7 bases and J gave up 2 bases; unmatched junction bases: 10. The germline V gene has CDR1 MNHEY and CDR2 SMNVEV (reference sequence).

The J gene is TRBJ1-1, the V gene TRBV6-4, with TRBD1 matching over 8 bases. V lost 10 bases and J lost 0; bases outside the gene matches: 7. Germline CDR1 reads MRHNA; CDR2 reads SNTAGT. This CDR3 comprises 14 residues. CDR3 loop: CANDTGQVNTEAFF. The CDR3 nucleotides are TGTGCCAACGATACGGGACAGGTGAACACTGAAGCTTTCTTT.

CDR3 sequence: CASSEDLLYQETQYF. CDR3 nucleotides: TGTGCCAGCAGTGAGGACTTACTGTACCAAGAGACCCAGTACTTC. The chain combines TRBV25-1 with TRBJ2-5; tentative D call: TRBD2 (5 bases). Germline V gene data show CDR1 as MGHDK and CDR2 as SYGVNS. This CDR3 is built from 15 residues. V dropped 3 bases and J dropped 0 bases, with 11 bases sitting between them.

This clone was seen once. J is TRBJ1-1 and V is TRBV14, with D maybe TRBD1 (5 bases). Between the trimmed V and J ends, which lost 0 bases and 8 bases, there was a span of 10 bases. Germline V gene sequence: CDR1 SGHDN, CDR2 FVKESK. The CDR3 totals 13 residues. The CDR3 DNA is TGTGCCAGCAGCCAAGAGCTGGGGGGGGAAGCTTTCTTT. The encoded protein is CASSQELGGEAFF.

The genes are TRBV6-5 and TRBJ2-4; D gene unclear. V gave up 4 bases and J gave up 4 bases, with 8 bases separating them. CDR1 is MNHEY and CDR2 is SVGAGI in the germline V gene. The CDR3 has 13 amino acids. The CDR3 nucleotides are TGTGCCAGCAGTTTTGGTCGGAAAAACATTCAGTACTTC. Translating gives CASSFGRKNIQYF.

The chain joins TRBV7-8 to TRBJ1-2, with 9 bases fitting TRBD1. The trim removed 4 bases at V and 3 bases at J, leaving 3 bases unmatched. The CDR3 sequence is 14 residues long. Per the germline V gene, CDR1 is SGHVS and CDR2 is FQNEAQ. CDR3 protein: CASSSRQGDYGYTF. The CDR3 bases are TGTGCCAGCAGCTCGCGACAGGGGGACTATGGCTACACCTTC. Full variable domain (rest looked up from reference TRBV7-8 and TRBJ1-2): GAGVSQSPRYKVAKRGQDVALRCDPISGHVSLFWYQQALGQGPEFLTYFQNEAQLDKSGLPSDRFFAERPEGSVSTLKIQRTQQEDSAVYLCASSSRQGDYGYTFGSGTRLTVV.

The V gene is TRBV19, the J gene TRBJ1-1, with 7 bases lining up with TRBD1. Germline CDR1 LNHDA, CDR2 SQIVND (reference sequence). J was trimmed by 0 bases and V by 2 bases; bases with no gene match: 3. The CDR3 length is 15 residues. CDR3 sequence: CASSITGTVNTEAFF. The CDR3, as DNA: TGTGCCAGTAGTATAACTGGGACAGTGAACACTGAAGCTTTCTTT.

This rearrangement joins TRBV6-5 to TRBJ2-3, with 10 bases that match TRBD2. The germline CDR1 and CDR2 sequences are MNHEY and SVGAGI. Trimming took 6 bases from V and 2 from J; bases not matched to a gene: 5. The CDR3 covers 15 residues. CDR3: CASSEGLANTDTQYF. The CDR3 bases are TGTGCCAGCAGCGAGGGACTAGCGAACACAGATACGCAGTATTTT.

This rearrangement joins TRBV3-1 (or the pseudogene TRBV3-2) to TRBJ1-1; D is unresolved. CDR1 and CDR2 (germline): LGHDT, YNNKEL (reference sequence). V lost 4 bases and J 4 bases, leaving 7 bases between the germline ends. The CDR3 has 12 amino acids. The DNA of the CDR3 is TGTGCCAGCAGCCCAAGCGGCACTGAAGCTTTCTTT. Its translation: CASSPSGTEAFF.

The rearrangement uses TRBV6-5 and TRBJ1-6; D is unresolved. This CDR3 is built from 14 residues. Germline lookup yields CDR1 MNHEY and CDR2 SVGAGI. The V and J ends lost 5 bases and 13 bases respectively, with 18 bases between them. The CDR3 here is CASSLDSTLTPLHF. DNA of the CDR3: TGTGCCAGCAGTCTCGACTCCACACTGACCCCCCTCCACTTT.

This clone appeared once. This chain links TRBV18 with TRBJ1-1; D might be TRBD1 (5 bases). The CDR3 is made up of 12 amino acids. The ends were cut back, 3 bases at V and 6 bases at J, with 8 bases in the middle. Germline CDR1 KGHSH, CDR2 LQKENI. The CDR3, as DNA: TGTGCCAGCTCACCGGGACTCTCTGAAGCTTTCTTT. Amino acids: CASSPGLSEAFF.

The chain joins TRBV6-5 to TRBJ2-2, with D possibly TRBD1 on 5 matching bases. Germline V gene data show CDR1 as MNHEY and CDR2 as SVGAGI. The CDR3 has 13 residues. Trimming pared 6 bases from V and 5 bases from J, leaving 10 bases between. For the CDR3, the DNA is TGTGCCAGCAGCCATGGGGCTACCGGGGAGCTGTTTTTT. As protein: CASSHGATGELFF.

This clone was picked up one time. V gene TRBV4-2 combines with J gene TRBJ1-2, with a tentative D call TRBD1 (5 bases). CDR3 length equals 15 residues. The germline V gene encodes CDR1 LGHNA and CDR2 YNFKEQ. V was trimmed by 6 bases and J by 8 bases, leaving 22 bases between them. In DNA form, the CDR3 reads TGTGCCAGCAGTTCCCAACCCCAGGGTCGAGAAGGCTACACCTTC. Translating gives CASSSQPQGREGYTF.

The CDR3 nucleotides are TGTGCCAGCGCCCTCAGGGGCTACGAGCAGTACTTC. It specifies CASALRGYEQYF. The chain is built from TRBV6-5 and TRBJ2-7, with D maybe TRBD1 (6 bases). Trimming cost V 8 bases and J 3 bases, with 11 bases left between them. This CDR3 has 12 amino acids. Germline assignment: CDR1 MNHEY and CDR2 SVGAGI.

The chain has TRBV9 and TRBJ1-1; 9 bases are shared with TRBD1. This CDR3 spans 11 amino acids. Germline CDR1 reads SGDLS; CDR2 reads YYNGEE. The V segment lost 3 bases and the J segment 10 bases; nucleotides outside the gene matches: 1. Written as DNA, the CDR3 is TGTGCCAGCAGCGGACAGGGGGGAGCTTTCTTT. Translation: CASSGQGGAFF.

The chain uses TRBV6-5 and TRBJ2-1; 11 bases are a match to TRBD2. The germline V gene encodes CDR1 MNHEY and CDR2 SVGAGI. The CDR3 covers 14 residues. J gave up 3 bases and V 6 bases, and 1 base lay outside the gene matches. The CDR3 sequence is CASRTSGNYNEQFF. The CDR3 DNA reads as TGTGCCAGCAGGACTAGCGGGAACTACAATGAGCAGTTCTTC.

V gene TRBV6-2 or TRBV6-3 combines with J gene TRBJ1-2; no reliable D call. Germline V lookup: CDR1 MNHEY, CDR2 SVGEGT. Trimming took off 6 bases at V and 0 bases at J, with 11 bases between the two ends. The CDR3 spans 14 residues. The CDR3 coding sequence is TGTGCCAGCAGCCTATACTTGCCTAACTATGGCTACACCTTC. This translates into CASSLYLPNYGYTF.